The rows below give T cell receptor beta chains drawn from one sample of a study of cytomegalovirus exposure and HLA in healthy donors. Here immunoSEQ multiplex PCR was the method, and the copy in TCRdb shows in-frame clones only, minus some. Counted here are under 120,000 clones, 79% occurring once; the ten biggest clones make up 3.1%. The source material was PBMCs. All receptors come from a woman aged 40 to 50 in good health and CMV-seronegative. Both conserved end residues are part of each CDR3. D genes are given only for firm matches.

D gene | V gene | CDR3 length | CDR3 protein
TRBD1 | TRBV9 | 13 | CASSVGQGEEQYF
NA | TRBV6-5 | 13 | CASSPIRSYEQYF
NA | TRBV2 | 14 | CASSDQGGTYEQYF
NA | TRBV29-1 | 14 | CSVDKGAGTGELFF
NA | TRBV10-2 | 13 | CASSFSLLGTQYF
NA | TRBV7-2 | 14 | CASSLVLTEKTQYF
TRBD2 | TRBV19 | 15 | CASSPGGRRTDTQYF
NA | TRBV6-1 | 16 | CASSGRGGGPNQPQHF
TRBD1 | TRBV7-2 | 14 | CASRKQGFGTEAFF
TRBD2 | TRBV6-1 | 15 | CASRPLAGGYNEQFF
NA | TRBV5-8 | 15 | CASSFAGSSSYEQYF
NA | TRBV5-8 | 11 | CVSGSGYGYTF
TRBD2 | TRBV5-1 | 15 | CASSLGGGSNYEQYF
NA | TRBV5-6 | 12 | CASSLVAYEQYF
NA | TRBV19 | 15 | CASSIVGQGWTEAFF
NA | TRBV30 | 16 | CAWSAEGLRVKNIQYF
TRBD2 | TRBV5-1 | 16 | CASSSRTSGGGFPQFF
NA | TRBV30 | 16 | CAWSVYRGGENTEAFF
NA | TRBV12-5 | 13 | CASGYGGTGELFF
NA | TRBV11-2 | 13 | CASSLNRVTEAFF
TRBD1 | TRBV6-1 | 13 | CASRGQSYYGYTF
TRBD2 | TRBV9 | 18 | CASSVGLAGGPGTDTQYF
TRBD1 | TRBV18 | 14 | CASSQTGTGNGAFF
NA | TRBV10-3 | 15 | CAISELQGTSAGYTF
NA | TRBV19 | 14 | CASTLSGLYNEQFF
NA | TRBV10-1 | 15 | CASSPGGAAQETQYF
NA | TRBV7-6 | 17 | CASSPGGLTLNNGGYTF
TRBD2 | TRBV10-1 | 15 | CASSVLAGGRGEQFF
NA | TRBV5-6 | 14 | CASSLVGTAGTQYF
TRBD2 | TRBV2 | 16 | CASSEAGTSGVDEQFF
TRBD1 | TRBV5-4 | 14 | CASSPGQARKTQYF
NA | TRBV28 | 14 | CASSLAPGDYEQYF
NA | TRBV7-9 | 14 | CSSSLGQKGDEQFF
TRBD2 | TRBV28 | 16 | CASSFRSGRASYEQYF
NA | TRBV28 | 20 | CASSAPGSVIALSGANVLTF
NA | TRBV30 | 12 | CAWSQRNYGYTF
NA | TRBV9 | 16 | CASSVVLGADTGELFF
TRBD1 | TRBV5-1 | 14 | CASSLGQGDYEQYF
TRBD1 | TRBV4-2 | 16 | CASSQEEAGGEDTQYF
NA | TRBV4-3 | 17 | CASSQDQAGASYNEQFF
NA | TRBV18 | 11 | CASSVQAEAFF